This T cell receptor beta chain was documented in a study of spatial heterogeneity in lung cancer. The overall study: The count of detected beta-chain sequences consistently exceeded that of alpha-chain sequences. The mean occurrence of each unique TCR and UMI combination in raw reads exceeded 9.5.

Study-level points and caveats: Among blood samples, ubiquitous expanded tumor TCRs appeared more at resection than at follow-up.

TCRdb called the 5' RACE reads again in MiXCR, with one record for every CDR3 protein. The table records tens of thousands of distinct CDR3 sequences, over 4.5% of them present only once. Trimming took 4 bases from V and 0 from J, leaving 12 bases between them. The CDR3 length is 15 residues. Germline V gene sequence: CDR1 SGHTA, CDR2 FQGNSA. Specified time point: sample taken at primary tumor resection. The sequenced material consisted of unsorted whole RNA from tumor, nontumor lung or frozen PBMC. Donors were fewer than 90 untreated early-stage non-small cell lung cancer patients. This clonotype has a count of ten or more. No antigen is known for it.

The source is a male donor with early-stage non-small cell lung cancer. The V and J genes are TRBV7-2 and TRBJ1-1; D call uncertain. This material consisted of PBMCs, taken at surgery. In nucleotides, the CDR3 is TGTGCCAGCAGCTCTTCTGTGGTAATGAACACTGAAGCTTTCTTT. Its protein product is CASSSSVVMNTEAFF.